A single TCR beta chain is shown here with its context. Template switching (which added a universal primer site) was used, and cDNA carried unique molecular identifiers. TCRdb independently ran MiXCR on the 5' RACE reads; one entry per CDR3 protein. The sample lists roughly 470,000 distinct CDR3 sequences, 13% to 15% seen once, with more than 0.8% in the top ten. The entry originates in a study of identical twins. The germline V gene encodes CDR1 LGHDT and CDR2 YNNKEL (reference sequence). V dropped 5 bases and J dropped 6 bases, with 5 bases sitting between them. The CDR3 loop spans 11 amino acids. Each donor was a healthy Caucasian. This same sample was also part of a study on yellow fever vaccine responses in identical twins.

The source of this sequence is a woman younger than 35 in good health. The chain uses TRBV3-1 and TRBJ2-1; D remains ambiguous. The sequencing sample was made of CD4+ T cells sorted from blood. CDR3 sequence reads: CASSARNEQFF. In DNA form, the CDR3 reads TGTGCCAGCAGCGCTCGCAATGAGCAGTTCTTC.